This paragraph reports one T cell receptor (beta chain). Generated by immunoSEQ multiplex PCR, the TCRdb table keeps only in-frame clones and is missing some. The repertoire holds about 46,000 clones, with 90% as singletons. The source of the sample is a study of blood T cell repertoires in COVID-19. Study details: The study drew acute and convalescent COVID-19 samples from the United States, Italy and Spain.

The sample consisted of peripheral blood. This sequence originates from a man in his 70s with active COVID-19.

In nucleotides, the CDR3 is TGTGCCAGTAGTATGGCTCCGTTCCCCTACGAGCAGTACTTC. Residues: CASSMAPFPYEQYF. The chain couples TRBV19 to TRBJ2-7, with D uncertain. CDR1 and CDR2 from the germline V gene are LNHDA and SQIVND (reference sequence). Trimming took 3 bases from V and 2 from J, leaving 11 bases between them. The CDR3 consists of 14 residues. Using reference TRBV19 and TRBJ2-7 for the parts outside the CDR3, the full variable domain is DGGITQSPKYLFRKEGQNVTLSCEQNLNHDAMYWYRQDPGQGLRLIYYSQIVNDFQKGDIAEGYSVSREKKESFPLTVTSAQKNPTAFYLCASSMAPFPYEQYFGPGTRLTVT.